The 2 T cell receptor beta chains presented below share a single source sample, sequenced in a study of OX40 agonist ivuxolimab in advanced cancers. Repertoires were generated with immunoSEQ multiplex PCR, while TCRdb's copy carries only in-frame clones and drops some. The data show roughly 86,000 clones, over 80% seen once. The starting material was CD4+ or CD8+ T cells sorted from blood, obtained in a trial of the OX40 agonist ivuxolimab. Source of these receptors: an adult with an advanced solid tumor such as melanoma, head and neck, liver or kidney cancer.

This clone was recorded only once. The CDR3 DNA is TGTGCCAGCAGCTGGGGGACAGGGCTTCTTCGTGAAGCTTTCTTT. Translated: CASSWGTGLLREAFF. J is TRBJ1-1 and V is TRBV7-2, with 9 bases lining up with TRBD1. CDR1 and CDR2 (germline): SGHTA, FQGNSA. CDR3 size: 15 residues. Losses at the gene ends were 4 bases for V and 7 bases for J; bases not matched to a gene: 10.

V and J are TRBV27 and TRBJ2-7, with TRBD2 identical over 11 bases. Losses at the gene ends were 8 bases for V and 0 bases for J; bases not matched to a gene: 3. Germline V gene data show CDR1 as MNHEY and CDR2 as SMNVEV (reference sequence). The CDR3 spans 14 residues. The CDR3 reads CASWLAGGSYEQYF. CDR3 DNA: TGTGCCAGCTGGCTAGCGGGAGGCTCCTACGAGCAGTACTTC.